This T cell receptor beta chain was recorded in a study of T cells in Graves' hyperthyroidism and ophthalmopathy. The CDR3 regions of TCR beta were amplified from RNA transcripts. The HTBI primer set was used in a first-round RT-PCR of the TCR CDR3. TCRdb re-analysed the multiplex PCR reads in MiXCR, keeping a single row per CDR3 protein. The sample has a few hundred thousand distinct CDR3 sequences, roughly 14% seen once. The V end lost 0 bases, the J end lost 0 bases, and 18 bases lay between the germline ends. Looked up from germline, CDR1 is MNHEY and CDR2 is SVGAGI. CDR3 length equals 19 residues.

The sample taken for sequencing was blood. This TCR was recovered from a woman in her twenties or thirties with Graves' hyperthyroidism. V is TRBV6-5 and J is TRBJ1-5; D is ambiguous. Here the CDR3 DNA reads TGTGCCAGCAGTTACTCGAGACACATAGAAACCCATAGCAATCAGCCCCAGCATTTT. This codes for CASSYSRHIETHSNQPQHF.